This T cell receptor (beta chain) appears in the sequencing data of a study of neurological immune-mediated disorders. Remarks on this clonotype: Antigen: not known.

Germline values: CDR1 LGHDT, CDR2 YNNKEL (reference sequence). The CDR3 totals 15 residues. V lost 0 bases, J lost 1 base, and 9 bases lay in between. TCRdb ran MiXCR on the 5' RACE reads and lists one entry per CDR3 protein. The sample holds roughly 47,000 distinct CDR3 sequences, around 4% seen once. Study findings and constraints: Neither clinical nor MRI features were found to be associated with the multiple sclerosis repertoire cluster. Expansion of TCR clones was greatest in HTLV-1-associated myelopathy and smallest in multiple sclerosis, where it fell below that of healthy controls.

This TCR was sampled from a woman aged 55-69 years with multiple sclerosis. Input material: PBMCs. This chain connects TRBV3-1 to TRBJ2-5; either TRBD1 or TRBD2 may supply D (5 bases each). This CDR3 reads CASSQDLGTQETQYF. Written as DNA, the CDR3 is TGTGCCAGCAGCCAAGATCTGGGGACCCAAGAGACCCAGTACTTC.